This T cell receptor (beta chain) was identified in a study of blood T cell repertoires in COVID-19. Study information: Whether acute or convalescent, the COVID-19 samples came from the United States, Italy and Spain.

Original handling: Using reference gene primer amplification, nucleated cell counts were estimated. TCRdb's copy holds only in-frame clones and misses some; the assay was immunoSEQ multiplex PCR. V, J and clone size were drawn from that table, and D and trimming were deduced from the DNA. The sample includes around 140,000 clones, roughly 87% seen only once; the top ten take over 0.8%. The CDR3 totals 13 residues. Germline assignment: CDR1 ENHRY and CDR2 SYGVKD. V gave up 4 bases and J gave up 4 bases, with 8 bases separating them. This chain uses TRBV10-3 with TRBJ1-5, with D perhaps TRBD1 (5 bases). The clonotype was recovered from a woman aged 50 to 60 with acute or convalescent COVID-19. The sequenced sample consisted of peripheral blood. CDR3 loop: CAISAAGNQPQHF. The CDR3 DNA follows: TGTGCCATCAGTGCCGCAGGGAATCAGCCCCAGCATTTT.